This TCR beta chain stems from a study of T cells in Graves' hyperthyroidism and ophthalmopathy. This clonotype was counted a few times. Its antigen is as yet unknown. Study-wide points: Ophthalmopathy was told apart from stable hyperthyroidism by a 13 V-J model. Among clonotypes expanded in thyroid above 0.001, most were also found in blood.

Amplified TCR beta CDR3 regions derived from RNA transcripts. TCR CDR3 underwent first-round RT-PCR with the HTBI primer set. TCRdb ran MiXCR on the multiplex PCR reads and lists one entry per CDR3 protein. Of about 350,000 distinct CDR3 sequences in the sample, nearly 15% are singletons; the top ten hold approximately 19%. This CDR3 is built from 13 residues. From germline, CDR1 is SGHRS and CDR2 YFSETQ. V gave up 4 bases and J gave up 0 bases, with 7 bases separating them. Used for diagnoses were clinical symptoms, serum thyroxine and TRAb, thyroid ultrasound and orbital computed tomography. This TCR came from an older woman with Graves' ophthalmopathy. The sample comprised blood. The chain combines TRBV5-1 with TRBJ2-5; no clear D gene. In DNA form, the CDR3 reads TGCGCCAGCAGCCACCCGTACCAAGAGACCCAGTACTTC. Translation gives CASSHPYQETQYF.